Sequencing of this T cell receptor (beta chain) was carried out in a study of identical twins. TCRdb used MiXCR to reprocess the 5' RACE reads, holding one entry per CDR3 protein. The sample yields about 1.7 million distinct CDR3 sequences, about 31% seen once. About this clonotype itself: A much larger clone differs by one base, so this may be a read error.

CDR1 is MNHEY, CDR2 SMNVEV, per germline (reference sequence). The V gene end was trimmed by 2 bases and the J gene end by 7 bases; junction bases not matched to a gene: 5. The length of the CDR3 is 14 residues. The clonotype comes from a newborn girl in good health. Source material: cord blood. V and J are TRBV27 and TRBJ2-7, with 10 bases identical to TRBD2. The CDR3 region has the DNA TGTGCCAGCAGTTTAAGCGGGAGGGCCAATGAGCAGTACTTC. Translation: CASSLSGRANEQYF.